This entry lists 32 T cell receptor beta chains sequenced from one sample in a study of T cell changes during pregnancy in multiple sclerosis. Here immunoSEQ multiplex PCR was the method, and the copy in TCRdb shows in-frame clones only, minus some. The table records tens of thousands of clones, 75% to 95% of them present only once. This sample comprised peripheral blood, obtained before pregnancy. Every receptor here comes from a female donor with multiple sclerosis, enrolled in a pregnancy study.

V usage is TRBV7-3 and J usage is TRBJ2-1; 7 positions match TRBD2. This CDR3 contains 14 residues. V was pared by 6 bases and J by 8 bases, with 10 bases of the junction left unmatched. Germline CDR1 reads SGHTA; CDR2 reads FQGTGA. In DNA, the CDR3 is TGTGCCAGCAGTTTCCTGGGGGGGGAGGATGAGCAGTTCTTC. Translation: CASSFLGGEDEQFF.

CDR3 nucleotides: TGTGCCAGCAGCTTAGTCGGTGCCGCGGAAAAACTGTTTTTT. Translating it yields CASSLVGAAEKLFF. J is TRBJ1-4 and V is TRBV11-2; no clear D. Trimming pared 1 base from V and 8 bases from J, leaving 11 bases between. Germline CDR1 SGHAT, CDR2 FQNNGV. The CDR3 is 14 amino acids.

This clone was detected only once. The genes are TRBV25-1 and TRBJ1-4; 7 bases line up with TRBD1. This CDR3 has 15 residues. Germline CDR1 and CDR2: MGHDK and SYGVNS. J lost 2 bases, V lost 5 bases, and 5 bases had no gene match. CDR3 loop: CASSIRQGTNEKLFF. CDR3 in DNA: TGTGCCAGCAGTATAAGACAGGGTACTAATGAAAAACTGTTTTTT.

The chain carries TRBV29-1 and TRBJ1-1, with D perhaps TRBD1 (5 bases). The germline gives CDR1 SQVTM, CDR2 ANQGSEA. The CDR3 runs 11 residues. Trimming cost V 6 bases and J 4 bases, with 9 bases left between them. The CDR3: CSVDDSTEAFF. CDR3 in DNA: TGCAGCGTCGATGACAGCACTGAAGCTTTCTTT.

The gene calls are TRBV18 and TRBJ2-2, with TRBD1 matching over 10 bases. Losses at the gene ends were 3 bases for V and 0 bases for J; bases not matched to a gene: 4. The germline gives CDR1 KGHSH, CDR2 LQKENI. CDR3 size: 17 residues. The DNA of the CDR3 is TGTGCCAGCTCACCCAGGGGGACAGGGGCGAACACCGGGGAGCTGTTTTTT. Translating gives CASSPRGTGANTGELFF.

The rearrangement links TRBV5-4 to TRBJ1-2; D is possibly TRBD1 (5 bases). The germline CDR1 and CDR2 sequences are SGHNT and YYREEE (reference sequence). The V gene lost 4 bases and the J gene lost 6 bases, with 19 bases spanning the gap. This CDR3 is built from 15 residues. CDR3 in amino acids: CASSPDASGADGYTF. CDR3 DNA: TGTGCCAGCAGCCCTGACGCATCTGGGGCCGATGGCTACACCTTC.

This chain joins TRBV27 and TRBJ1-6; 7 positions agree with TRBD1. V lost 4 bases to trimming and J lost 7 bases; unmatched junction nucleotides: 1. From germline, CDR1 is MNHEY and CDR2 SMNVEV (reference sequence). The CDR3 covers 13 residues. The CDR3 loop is CASSWTGNSPLHF. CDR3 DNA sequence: TGTGCCAGCAGTTGGACAGGCAATTCACCCCTCCACTTT.

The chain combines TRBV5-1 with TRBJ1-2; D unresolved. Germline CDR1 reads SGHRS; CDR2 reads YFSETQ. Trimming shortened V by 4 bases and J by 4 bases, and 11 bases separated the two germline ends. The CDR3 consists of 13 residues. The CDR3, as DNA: TGCGCCAGCAGCAGCAGGTCTGGCTATGGCTACACCTTC. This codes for CASSSRSGYGYTF.

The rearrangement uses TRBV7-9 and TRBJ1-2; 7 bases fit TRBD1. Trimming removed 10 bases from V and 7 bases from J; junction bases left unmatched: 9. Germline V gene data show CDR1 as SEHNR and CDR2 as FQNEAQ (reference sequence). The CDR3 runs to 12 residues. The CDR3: CAIQVHRGGYTF. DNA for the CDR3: TGTGCCATACAAGTACACAGGGGTGGCTACACCTTC.

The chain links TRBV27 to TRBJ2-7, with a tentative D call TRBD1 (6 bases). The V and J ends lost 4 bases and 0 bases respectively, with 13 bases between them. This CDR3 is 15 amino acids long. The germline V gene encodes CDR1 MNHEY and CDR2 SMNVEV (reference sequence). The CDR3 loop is CASSSAGVGSYEQYF. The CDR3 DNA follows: TGTGCCAGCAGTTCCGCAGGGGTGGGCTCCTACGAGCAGTACTTC.

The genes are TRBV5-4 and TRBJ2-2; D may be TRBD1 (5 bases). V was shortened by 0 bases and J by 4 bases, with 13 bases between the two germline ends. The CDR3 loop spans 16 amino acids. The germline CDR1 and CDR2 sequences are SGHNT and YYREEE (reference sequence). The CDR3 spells CASSLDSGRVTGELFF. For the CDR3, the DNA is TGTGCCAGCAGCTTGGATTCAGGGCGAGTCACCGGGGAGCTGTTTTTT.

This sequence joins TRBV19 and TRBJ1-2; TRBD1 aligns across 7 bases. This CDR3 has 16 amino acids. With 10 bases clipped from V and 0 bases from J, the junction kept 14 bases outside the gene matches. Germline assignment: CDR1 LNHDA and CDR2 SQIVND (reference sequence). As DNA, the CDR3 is TGTGCCACAGAAGGGGGCGCGGACGTCGCTAACTATGGCTACACCTTC. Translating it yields CATEGGADVANYGYTF. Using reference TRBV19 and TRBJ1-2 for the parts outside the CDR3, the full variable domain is DGGITQSPKYLFRKEGQNVTLSCEQNLNHDAMYWYRQDPGQGLRLIYYSQIVNDFQKGDIAEGYSVSREKKESFPLTVTSAQKNPTAFYLCATEGGADVANYGYTFGSGTRLTVV.

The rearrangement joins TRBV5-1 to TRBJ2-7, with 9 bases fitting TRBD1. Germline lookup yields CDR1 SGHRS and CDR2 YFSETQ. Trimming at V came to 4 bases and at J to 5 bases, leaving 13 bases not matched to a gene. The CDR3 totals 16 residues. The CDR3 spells CASSATGTGMGHEQYF. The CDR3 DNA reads TGCGCCAGCAGCGCCACCGGGACAGGGATGGGGCACGAGCAGTACTTC.

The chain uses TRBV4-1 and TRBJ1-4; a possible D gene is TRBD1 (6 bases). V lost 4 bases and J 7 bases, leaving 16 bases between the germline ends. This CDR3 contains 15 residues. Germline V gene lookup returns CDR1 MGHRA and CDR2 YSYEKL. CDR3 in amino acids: CASSRFRGGGEKLFF. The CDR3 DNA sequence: TGCGCCAGCAGCCGCTTCAGGGGAGGGGGTGAAAAACTGTTTTTT.

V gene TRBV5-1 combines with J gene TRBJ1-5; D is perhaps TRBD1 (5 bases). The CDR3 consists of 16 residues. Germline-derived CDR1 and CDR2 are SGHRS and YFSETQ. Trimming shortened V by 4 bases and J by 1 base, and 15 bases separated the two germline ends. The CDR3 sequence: CASSELISGSNQPQHF. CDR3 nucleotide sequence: TGCGCCAGCAGCGAGTTGATCTCAGGGAGCAATCAGCCCCAGCATTTT.

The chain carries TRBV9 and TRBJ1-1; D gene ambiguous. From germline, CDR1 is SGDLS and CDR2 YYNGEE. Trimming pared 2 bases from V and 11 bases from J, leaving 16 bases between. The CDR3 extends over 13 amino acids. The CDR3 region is CASSVLKAGYAFF. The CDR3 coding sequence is TGTGCCAGCAGCGTCCTGAAGGCGGGGTACGCTTTCTTT.

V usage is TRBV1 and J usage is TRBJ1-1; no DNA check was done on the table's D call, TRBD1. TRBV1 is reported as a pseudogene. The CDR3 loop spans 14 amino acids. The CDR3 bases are TGCACCAGCACCCAGGGGGCGAAGGACACTGAAGCTTTCTTT. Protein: CTSTQGAKDTEAFF.

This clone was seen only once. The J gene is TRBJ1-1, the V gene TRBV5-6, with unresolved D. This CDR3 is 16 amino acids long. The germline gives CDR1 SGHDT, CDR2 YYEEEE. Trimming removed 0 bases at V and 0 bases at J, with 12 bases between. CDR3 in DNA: TGTGCCAGCAGCTTGGAGCGGCGCGGGTTGAACACTGAAGCTTTCTTT. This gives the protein CASSLERRGLNTEAFF. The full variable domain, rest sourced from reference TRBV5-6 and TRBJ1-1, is DAGVTQSPTHLIKTRGQQVTLRCSPKSGHDTVSWYQQALGQGPQFIFQYYEEEERQRGNFPDRFSGHQFPNYSSELNVNALLLGDSALYLCASSLERRGLNTEAFFGQGTRLTVV.

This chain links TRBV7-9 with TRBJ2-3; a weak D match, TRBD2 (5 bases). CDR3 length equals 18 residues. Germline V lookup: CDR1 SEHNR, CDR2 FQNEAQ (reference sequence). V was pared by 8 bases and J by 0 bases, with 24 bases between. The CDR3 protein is CASYEGKDRRSSTDTQYF. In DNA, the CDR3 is TGTGCCAGCTACGAGGGAAAGGACCGCCGCTCTAGCACAGATACGCAGTATTTT. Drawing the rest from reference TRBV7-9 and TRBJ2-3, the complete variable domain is DTGVSQNPRHKITKRGQNVTFRCDPISEHNRLYWYRQTLGQGPEFLTYFQNEAQLEKSRLLSDRFSAERPKGSFSTLEIQRTEQGDSAMYLCASYEGKDRRSSTDTQYFGPGTRLTVL.

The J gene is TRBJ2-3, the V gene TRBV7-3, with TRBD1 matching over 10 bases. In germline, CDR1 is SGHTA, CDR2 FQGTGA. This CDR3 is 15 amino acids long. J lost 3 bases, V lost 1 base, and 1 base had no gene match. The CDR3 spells CASSLRQGATDTQYF. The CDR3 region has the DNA TGTGCCAGCAGCTTAAGACAGGGGGCAACAGATACGCAGTATTTT.

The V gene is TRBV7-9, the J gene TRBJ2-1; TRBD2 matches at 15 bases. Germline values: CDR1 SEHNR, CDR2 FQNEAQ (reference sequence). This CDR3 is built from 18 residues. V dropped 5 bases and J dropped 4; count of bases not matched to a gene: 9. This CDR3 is CASSPPGTSGGPYNEQFF. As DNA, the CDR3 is TGTGCCAGCAGCCCCCCCGGGACTAGCGGGGGGCCTTACAATGAGCAGTTCTTC.

The CDR3 DNA reads as TGTGCCAGTGATCCGGGACAGGGATACGAGCAGTACTTC. Translation gives CASDPGQGYEQYF. J is TRBJ2-7 and V is TRBV19; TRBD1 matches 9 bases. Germline loops: CDR1 LNHDA, CDR2 SQIVND (reference sequence). The CDR3 loop spans 13 amino acids. Trimming took 8 bases from V and 4 from J; bases not matched to a gene: 6.

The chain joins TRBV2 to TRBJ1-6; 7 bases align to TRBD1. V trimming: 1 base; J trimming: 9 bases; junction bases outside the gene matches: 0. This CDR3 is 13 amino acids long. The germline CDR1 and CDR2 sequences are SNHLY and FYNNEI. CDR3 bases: TGTGCCAGCAGTGAAGACAGGGGTTCACCCCTCCACTTT. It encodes CASSEDRGSPLHF.

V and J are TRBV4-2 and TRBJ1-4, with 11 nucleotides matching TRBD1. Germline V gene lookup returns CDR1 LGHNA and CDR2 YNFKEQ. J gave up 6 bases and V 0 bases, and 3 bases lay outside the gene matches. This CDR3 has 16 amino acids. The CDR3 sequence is CASSQEGGQGDEKLFF. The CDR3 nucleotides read TGTGCCAGCAGCCAAGAAGGGGGACAGGGGGATGAAAAACTGTTTTTT.

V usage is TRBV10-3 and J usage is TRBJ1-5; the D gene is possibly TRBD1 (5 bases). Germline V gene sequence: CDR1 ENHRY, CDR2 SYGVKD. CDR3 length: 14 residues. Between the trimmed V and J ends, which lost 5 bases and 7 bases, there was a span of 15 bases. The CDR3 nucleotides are TGTGCCATCAGTTCAGGGCAGGGTGGGCAGCCCCAGCATTTT. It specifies CAISSGQGGQPQHF.

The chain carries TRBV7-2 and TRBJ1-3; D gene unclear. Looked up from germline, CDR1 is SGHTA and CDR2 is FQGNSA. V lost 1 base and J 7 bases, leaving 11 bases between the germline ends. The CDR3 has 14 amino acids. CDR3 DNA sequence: TGTGCCAGCAGCTTAGGGAGCAGTGGTAACACCATATATTTT. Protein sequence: CASSLGSSGNTIYF.

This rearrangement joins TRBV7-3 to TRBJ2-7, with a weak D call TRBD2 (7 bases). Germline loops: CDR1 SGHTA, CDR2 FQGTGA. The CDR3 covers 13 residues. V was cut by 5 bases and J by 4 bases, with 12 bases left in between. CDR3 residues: CASSTRGGYEQYF. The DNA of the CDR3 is TGTGCCAGCAGCACAAGGGGGGGGTACGAGCAGTACTTC.

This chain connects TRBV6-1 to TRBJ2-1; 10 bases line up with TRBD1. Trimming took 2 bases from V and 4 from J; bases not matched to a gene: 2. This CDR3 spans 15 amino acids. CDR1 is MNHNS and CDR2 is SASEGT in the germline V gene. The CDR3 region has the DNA TGTGCCAGCAGTGAATGGGGACAGGGGTACAATGAGCAGTTCTTC. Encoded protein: CASSEWGQGYNEQFF.

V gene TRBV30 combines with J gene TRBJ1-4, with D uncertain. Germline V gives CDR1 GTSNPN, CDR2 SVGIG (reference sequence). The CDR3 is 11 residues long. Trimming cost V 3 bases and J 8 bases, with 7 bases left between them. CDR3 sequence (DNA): TGTGCCTGGAGGAGAGAGGAAAAACTGTTTTTT. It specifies CAWRREEKLFF.

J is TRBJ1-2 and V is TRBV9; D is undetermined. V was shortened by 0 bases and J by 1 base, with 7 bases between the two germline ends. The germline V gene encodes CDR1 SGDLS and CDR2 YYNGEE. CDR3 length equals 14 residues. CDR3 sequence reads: CASSVGGSNYGYTF. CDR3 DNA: TGTGCCAGCAGCGTAGGCGGCAGTAACTATGGCTACACCTTC.

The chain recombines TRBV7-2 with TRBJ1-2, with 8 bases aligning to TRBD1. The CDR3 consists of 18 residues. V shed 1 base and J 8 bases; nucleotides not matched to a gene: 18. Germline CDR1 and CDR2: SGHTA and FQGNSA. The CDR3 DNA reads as TGTGCCAGCAGCTTAGGGGGCGCCAGGATACAGGGGGAAGGAGGCTACACCTTC. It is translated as CASSLGGARIQGEGGYTF.

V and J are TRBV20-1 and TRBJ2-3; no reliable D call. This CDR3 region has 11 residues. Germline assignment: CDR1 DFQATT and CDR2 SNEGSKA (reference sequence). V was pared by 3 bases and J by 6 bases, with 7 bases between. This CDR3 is CSASAADTQYF. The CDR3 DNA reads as TGCAGTGCTAGTGCAGCGGATACGCAGTATTTT.